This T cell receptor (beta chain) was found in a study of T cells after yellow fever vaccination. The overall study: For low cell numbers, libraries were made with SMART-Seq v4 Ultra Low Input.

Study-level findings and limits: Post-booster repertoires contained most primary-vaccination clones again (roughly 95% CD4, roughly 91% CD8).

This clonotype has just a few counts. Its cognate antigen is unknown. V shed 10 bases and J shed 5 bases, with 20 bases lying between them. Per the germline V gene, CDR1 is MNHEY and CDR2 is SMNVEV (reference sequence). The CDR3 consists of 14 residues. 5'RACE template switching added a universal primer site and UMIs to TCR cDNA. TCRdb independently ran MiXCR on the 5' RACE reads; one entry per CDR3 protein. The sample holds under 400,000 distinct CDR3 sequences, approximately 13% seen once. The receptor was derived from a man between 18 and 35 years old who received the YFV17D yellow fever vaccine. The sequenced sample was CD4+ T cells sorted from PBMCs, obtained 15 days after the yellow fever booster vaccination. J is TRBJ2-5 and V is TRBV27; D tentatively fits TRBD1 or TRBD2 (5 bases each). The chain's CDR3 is CATSEGFKGETQYF. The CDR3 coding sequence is TGTGCCACCTCCGAGGGGTTTAAGGGGGAGACCCAGTACTTC.